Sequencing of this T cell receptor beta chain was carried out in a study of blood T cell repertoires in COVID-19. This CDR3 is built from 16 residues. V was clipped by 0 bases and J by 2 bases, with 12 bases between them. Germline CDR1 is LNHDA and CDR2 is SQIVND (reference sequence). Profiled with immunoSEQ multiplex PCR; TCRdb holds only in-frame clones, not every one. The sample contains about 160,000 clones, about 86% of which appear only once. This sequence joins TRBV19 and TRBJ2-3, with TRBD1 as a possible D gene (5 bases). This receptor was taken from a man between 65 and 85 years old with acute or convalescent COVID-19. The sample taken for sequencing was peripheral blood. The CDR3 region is CASSIESGIPTDTQYF. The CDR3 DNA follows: TGTGCCAGTAGTATAGAGTCAGGGATACCCACAGATACGCAGTATTTT.